The T cell receptor beta chain described here comes from a study of T-cell reconstitution after alpha-beta-depleted transplantation in children. Broader study findings: From surviving recipient T cells and thymic progenitors came the high day-60 TCRbeta diversity observed in some patients.

Remarks on this clonotype: Antigen specificity is unknown.

Preparation of the TCRbeta library used unique molecular identifiers. TCRdb re-called the PCR reads through MiXCR, storing one row per CDR3 protein. Among about 980,000 distinct CDR3 sequences listed, roughly 31% were seen once. CDR1 SGHRS and CDR2 YFSETQ come from the germline V gene. Trimming shortened V by 0 bases and J by 2 bases, and 12 bases separated the two germline ends. The CDR3 runs to 17 residues. The origin of this receptor is a boy in the first two years of life who had a stem cell transplant for SCID, so the T cells may come from the graft donor. The material sequenced was PBMCs, mostly from graft donor cells, taken 360 days after TCRalphabeta/CD19-depleted stem cell transplant. This chain links TRBV5-1 with TRBJ1-6; D is uncertain. CDR3 sequence: CASSLEGGWTYNSPLHF. The CDR3 coding sequence is TGCGCCAGCAGCTTGGAGGGCGGGTGGACCTATAATTCACCCCTCCACTTT. Filled out from reference TRBV5-1 and TRBJ1-6, the complete variable domain reads KAGVTQTPRYLIKTRGQQVTLSCSPISGHRSVSWYQQTPGQGLQFLFEYFSETQRNKGNFPGRFSGRQFSNSRSEMNVSTLELGDSALYLCASSLEGGWTYNSPLHFGNGTRLTVT.